This T cell receptor (beta chain) was captured by sequencing in a study of technical replicates of blood from four donors. This CDR3 has 14 residues. Trimming removed 0 bases from V and 7 bases from J; junction bases left unmatched: 4. CDR1 SGHRS and CDR2 YFSETQ come from the germline V gene. TCRdb's table, derived via immunoSEQ multiplex PCR, lists solely in-frame clones and lacks some. The table shows tens of thousands of clones, with 92% occurring only once. This TCR derives from a human donor in good health. The chain combines TRBV5-1 with TRBJ2-7; TRBD2 matches at 10 bases. The sequenced sample was T cells isolated from PBMCs. CDR3 region: CASSLGLAGEEQYF. The DNA of the CDR3 is TGCGCCAGCAGCTTGGGTCTAGCGGGAGAAGAGCAGTACTTC.